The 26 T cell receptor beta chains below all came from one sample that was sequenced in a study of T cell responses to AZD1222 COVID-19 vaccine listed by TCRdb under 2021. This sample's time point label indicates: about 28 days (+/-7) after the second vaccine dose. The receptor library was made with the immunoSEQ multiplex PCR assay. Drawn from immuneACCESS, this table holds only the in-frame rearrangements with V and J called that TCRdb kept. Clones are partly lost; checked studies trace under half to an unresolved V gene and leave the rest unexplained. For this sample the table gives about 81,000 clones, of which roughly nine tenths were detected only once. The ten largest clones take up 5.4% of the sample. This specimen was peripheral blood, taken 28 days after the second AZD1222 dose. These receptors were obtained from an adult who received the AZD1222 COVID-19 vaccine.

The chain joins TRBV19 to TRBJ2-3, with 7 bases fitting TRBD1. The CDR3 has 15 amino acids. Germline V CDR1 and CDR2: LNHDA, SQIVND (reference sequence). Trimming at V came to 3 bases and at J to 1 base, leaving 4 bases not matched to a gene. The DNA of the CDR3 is TGTGCCAGTAGTATTGAAGGACAGGGCACAGATACGCAGTATTTT. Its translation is CASSIEGQGTDTQYF.

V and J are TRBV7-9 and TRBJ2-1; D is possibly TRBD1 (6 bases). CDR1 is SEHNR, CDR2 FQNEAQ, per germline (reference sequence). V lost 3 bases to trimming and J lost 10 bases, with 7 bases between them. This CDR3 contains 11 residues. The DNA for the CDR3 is TGTGCCAGCAGCTTTACAGGGGAGCAGTTCTTC. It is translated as CASSFTGEQFF.

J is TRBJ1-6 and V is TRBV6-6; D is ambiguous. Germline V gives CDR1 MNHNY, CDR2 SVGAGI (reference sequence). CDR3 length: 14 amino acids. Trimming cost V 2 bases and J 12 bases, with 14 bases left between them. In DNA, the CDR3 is TGTGCCAGCAGTTACGTGGCGGGTACCGAACCCCTCCACTTT. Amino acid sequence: CASSYVAGTEPLHF.

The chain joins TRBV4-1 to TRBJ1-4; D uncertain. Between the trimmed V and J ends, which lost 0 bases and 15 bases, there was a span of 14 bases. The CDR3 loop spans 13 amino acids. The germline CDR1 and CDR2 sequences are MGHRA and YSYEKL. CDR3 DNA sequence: TGCGCCAGCAGCCAAGAGGGGTTTACGGAGATGTTTTTT. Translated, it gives CASSQEGFTEMFF.

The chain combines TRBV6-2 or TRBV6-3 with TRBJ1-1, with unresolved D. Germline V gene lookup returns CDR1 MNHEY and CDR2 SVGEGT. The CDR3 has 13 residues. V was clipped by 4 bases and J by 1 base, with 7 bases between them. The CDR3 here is CASSFYRNTEAFF. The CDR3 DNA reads TGTGCCAGCAGTTTCTACAGGAACACTGAAGCTTTCTTT.

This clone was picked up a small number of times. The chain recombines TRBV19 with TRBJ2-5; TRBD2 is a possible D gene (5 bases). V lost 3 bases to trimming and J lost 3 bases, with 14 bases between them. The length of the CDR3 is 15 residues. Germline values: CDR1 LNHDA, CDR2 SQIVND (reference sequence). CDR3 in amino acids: CASSMRERSKETQYF. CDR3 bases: TGTGCCAGTAGTATGAGGGAAAGGAGCAAAGAGACCCAGTACTTC.

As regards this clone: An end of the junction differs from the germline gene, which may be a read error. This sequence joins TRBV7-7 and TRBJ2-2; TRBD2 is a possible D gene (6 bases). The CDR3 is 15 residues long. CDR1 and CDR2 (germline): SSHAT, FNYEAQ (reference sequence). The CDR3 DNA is TGTGCTAGCAGCTTAATCGGGGGTATGGCCGGGGAGCTGTTTTTT. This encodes CASSLIGGMAGELFF.

The CDR3 protein is CASSFGAAGGYTF. CDR3 in DNA: TGTGCCAGCAGTTTCGGGGCCGCCGGGGGCTACACCTTC. The chain links TRBV27 to TRBJ1-2; D possibly corresponds to TRBD1 (5 bases). Trimming took off 3 bases at V and 8 bases at J, with 13 bases between the two ends. Germline V gene data show CDR1 as MNHEY and CDR2 as SMNVEV (reference sequence). The CDR3 covers 13 residues.

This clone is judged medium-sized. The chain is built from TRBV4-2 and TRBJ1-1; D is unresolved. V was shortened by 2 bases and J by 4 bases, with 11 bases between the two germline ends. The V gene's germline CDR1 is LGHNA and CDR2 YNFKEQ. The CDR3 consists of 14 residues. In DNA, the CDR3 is TGTGCCAGCAGCCAAATTCCGACGAGCACTGAAGCTTTCTTT. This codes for CASSQIPTSTEAFF.

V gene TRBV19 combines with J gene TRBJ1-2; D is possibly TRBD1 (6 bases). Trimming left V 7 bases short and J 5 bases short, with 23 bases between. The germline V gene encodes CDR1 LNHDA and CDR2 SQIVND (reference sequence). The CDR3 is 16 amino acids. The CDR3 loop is CASKSPGRGDIYGYTF. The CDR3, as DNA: TGTGCCAGTAAGTCACCGGGGCGCGGGGACATTTATGGCTACACCTTC.

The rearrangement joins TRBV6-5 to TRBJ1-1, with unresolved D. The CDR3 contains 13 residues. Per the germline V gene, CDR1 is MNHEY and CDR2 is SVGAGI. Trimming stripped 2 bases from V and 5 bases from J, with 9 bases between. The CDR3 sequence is CASSYAKPTEAFF. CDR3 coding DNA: TGTGCCAGCAGTTACGCAAAGCCGACTGAAGCTTTCTTT.

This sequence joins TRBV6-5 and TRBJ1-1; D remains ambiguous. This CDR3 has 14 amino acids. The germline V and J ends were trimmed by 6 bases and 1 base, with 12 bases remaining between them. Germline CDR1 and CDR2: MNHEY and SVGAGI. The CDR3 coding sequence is TGTGCCAGCAGCCGGTCGGGATCGAACACTGAAGCTTTCTTT. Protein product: CASSRSGSNTEAFF.

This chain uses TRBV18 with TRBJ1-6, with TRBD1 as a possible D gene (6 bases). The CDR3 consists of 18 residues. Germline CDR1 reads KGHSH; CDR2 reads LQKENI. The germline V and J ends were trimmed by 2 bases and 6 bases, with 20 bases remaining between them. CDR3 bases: TGTGCCAGCTCACCAAGGGAATTGGCAGGGGAGGTTAATTCACCCCTCCACTTT. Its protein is CASSPRELAGEVNSPLHF.

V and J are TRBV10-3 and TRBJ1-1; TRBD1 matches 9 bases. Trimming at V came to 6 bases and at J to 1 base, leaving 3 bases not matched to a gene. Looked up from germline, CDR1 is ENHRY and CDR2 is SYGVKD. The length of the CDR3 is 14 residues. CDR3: CAISTGGANTEAFF. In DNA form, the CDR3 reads TGTGCCATCAGCACAGGGGGCGCGAACACTGAAGCTTTCTTT.

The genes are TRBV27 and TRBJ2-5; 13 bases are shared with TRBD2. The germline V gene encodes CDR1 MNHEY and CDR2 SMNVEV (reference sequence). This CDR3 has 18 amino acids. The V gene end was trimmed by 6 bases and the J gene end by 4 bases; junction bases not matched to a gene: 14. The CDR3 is CASSHRTSGGSRGETQYF. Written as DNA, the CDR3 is TGTGCCAGCAGCCACCGGACTAGCGGGGGATCGAGGGGAGAGACCCAGTACTTC.

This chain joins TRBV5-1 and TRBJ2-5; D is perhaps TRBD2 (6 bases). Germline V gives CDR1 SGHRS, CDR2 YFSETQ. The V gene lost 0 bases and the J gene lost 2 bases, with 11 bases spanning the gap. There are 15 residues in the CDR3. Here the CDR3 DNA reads TGCGCCAGCAGCTTGGAGCCAGGGAGGCAAGAGACCCAGTACTTC. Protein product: CASSLEPGRQETQYF.

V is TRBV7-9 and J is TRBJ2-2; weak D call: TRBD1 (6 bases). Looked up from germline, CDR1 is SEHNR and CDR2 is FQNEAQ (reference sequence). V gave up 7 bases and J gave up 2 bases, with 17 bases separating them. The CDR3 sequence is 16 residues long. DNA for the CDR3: TGTGCCAGCAACCCGGACAGCCCTTCAAACACCGGGGAGCTGTTTTTT. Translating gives CASNPDSPSNTGELFF.

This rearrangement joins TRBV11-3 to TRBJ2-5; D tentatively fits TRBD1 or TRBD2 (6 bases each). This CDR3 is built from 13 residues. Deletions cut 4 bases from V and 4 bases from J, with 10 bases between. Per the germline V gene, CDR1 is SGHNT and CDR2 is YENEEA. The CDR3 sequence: CASSSGASETQYF. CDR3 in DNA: TGTGCCAGCAGCTCGGGGGCATCAGAGACCCAGTACTTC.

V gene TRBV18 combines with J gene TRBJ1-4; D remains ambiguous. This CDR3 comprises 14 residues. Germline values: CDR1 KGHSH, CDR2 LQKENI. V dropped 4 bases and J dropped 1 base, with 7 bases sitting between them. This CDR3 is CASSRGITNEKLFF. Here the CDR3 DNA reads TGTGCCAGCTCACGGGGTATAACTAATGAAAAACTGTTTTTT.

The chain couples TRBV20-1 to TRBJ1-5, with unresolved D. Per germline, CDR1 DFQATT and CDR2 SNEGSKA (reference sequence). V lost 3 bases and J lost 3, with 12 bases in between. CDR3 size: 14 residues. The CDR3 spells CSASLFGFNQPQHF. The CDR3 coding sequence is TGCAGTGCTAGTCTCTTCGGGTTCAATCAGCCCCAGCATTTT.

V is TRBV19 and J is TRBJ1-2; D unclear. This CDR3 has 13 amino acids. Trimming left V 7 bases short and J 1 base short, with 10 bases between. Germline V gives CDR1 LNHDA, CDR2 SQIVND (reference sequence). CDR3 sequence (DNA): TGTGCCAGTACCTGGAGCCTTAACTATGGCTACACCTTC. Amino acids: CASTWSLNYGYTF.

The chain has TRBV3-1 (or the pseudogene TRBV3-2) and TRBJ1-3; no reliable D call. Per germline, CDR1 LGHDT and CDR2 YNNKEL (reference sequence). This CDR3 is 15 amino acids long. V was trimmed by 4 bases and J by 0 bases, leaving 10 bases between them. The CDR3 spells CASSRGRASGNTIYF. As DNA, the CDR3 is TGTGCCAGCAGCCGAGGGAGGGCCTCTGGAAACACCATATATTTT.

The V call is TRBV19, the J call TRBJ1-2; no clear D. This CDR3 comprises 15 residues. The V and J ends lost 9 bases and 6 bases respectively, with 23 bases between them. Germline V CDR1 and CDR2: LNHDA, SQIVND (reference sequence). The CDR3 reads CASNIGQLGKDGYTF. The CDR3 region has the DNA TGTGCCAGCAATATAGGCCAGTTGGGGAAAGATGGCTACACCTTC.

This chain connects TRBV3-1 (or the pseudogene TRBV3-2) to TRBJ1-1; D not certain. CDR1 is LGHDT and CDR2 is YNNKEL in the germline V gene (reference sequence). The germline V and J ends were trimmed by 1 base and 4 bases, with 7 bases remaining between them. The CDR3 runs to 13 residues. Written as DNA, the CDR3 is TGTGCCAGCAGCCAAGGCTGGGGCACTGAAGCTTTCTTT. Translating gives CASSQGWGTEAFF.

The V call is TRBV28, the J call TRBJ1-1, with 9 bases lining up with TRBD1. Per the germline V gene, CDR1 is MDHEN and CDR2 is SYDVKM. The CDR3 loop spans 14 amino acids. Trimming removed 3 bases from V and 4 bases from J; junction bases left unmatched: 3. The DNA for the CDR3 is TGTGCCAGCAGTTTGACAGGGGGGTTCACTGAAGCTTTCTTT. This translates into CASSLTGGFTEAFF.

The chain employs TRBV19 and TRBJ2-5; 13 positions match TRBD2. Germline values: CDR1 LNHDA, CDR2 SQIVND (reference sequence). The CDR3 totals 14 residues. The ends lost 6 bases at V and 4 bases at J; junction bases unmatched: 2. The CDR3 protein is CASRRLAGGETQYF. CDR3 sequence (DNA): TGTGCCAGTAGGCGACTAGCGGGGGGAGAGACCCAGTACTTC.